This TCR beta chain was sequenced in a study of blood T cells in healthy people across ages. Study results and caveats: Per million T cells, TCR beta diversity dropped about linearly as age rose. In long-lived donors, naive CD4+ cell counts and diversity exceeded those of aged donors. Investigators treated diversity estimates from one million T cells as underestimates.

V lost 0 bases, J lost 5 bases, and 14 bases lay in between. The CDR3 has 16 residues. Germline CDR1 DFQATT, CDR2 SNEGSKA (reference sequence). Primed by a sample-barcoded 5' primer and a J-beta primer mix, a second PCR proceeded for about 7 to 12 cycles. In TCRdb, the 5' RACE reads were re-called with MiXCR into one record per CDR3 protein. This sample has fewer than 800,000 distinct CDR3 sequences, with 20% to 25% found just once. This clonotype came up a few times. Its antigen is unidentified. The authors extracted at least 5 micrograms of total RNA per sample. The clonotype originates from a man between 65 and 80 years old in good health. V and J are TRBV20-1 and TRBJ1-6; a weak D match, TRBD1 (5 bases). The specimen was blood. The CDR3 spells CSARDVRGADNSPLHF. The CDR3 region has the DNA TGCAGTGCTAGAGATGTCAGAGGGGCAGATAATTCACCCCTCCACTTT.